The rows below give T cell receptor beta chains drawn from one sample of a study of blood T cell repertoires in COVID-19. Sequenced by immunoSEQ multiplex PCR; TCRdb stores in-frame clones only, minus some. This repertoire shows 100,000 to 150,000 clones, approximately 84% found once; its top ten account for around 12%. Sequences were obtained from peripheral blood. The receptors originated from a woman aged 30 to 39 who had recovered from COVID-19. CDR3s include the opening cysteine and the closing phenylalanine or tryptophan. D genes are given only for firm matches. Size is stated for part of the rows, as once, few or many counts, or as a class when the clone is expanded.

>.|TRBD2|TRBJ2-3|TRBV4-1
TGCGCCAGCAGTCCTAGCGGGGGAGTCACAGATACGCAGTATTTT
CASSPSGGVTDTQYF
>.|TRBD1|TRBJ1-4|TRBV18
TGTGCCAGCTCACCGGCACAGGGGGCATATAATGAAAAACTGTTTTTT
CASSPAQGAYNEKLFF
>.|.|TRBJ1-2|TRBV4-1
TGCGCCAGCAGCCAACCGGGAGATACTAACCTCTACACCTTC
CASSQPGDTNLYTF
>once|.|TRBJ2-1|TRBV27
TGTGCCAGCAGTCTCGACACCCCCTACAATGAGCAGTTCTTC
CASSLDTPYNEQFF
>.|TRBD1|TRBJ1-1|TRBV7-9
TGTGCCAGCAGCTTGGTAGGGCAGGGGGGCACTGAAGCTTTCTTT
CASSLVGQGGTEAFF
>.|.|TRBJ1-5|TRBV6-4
TGTGCCAGCAGCCCCGGGGGAGGCAATCAGCCCCAGCATTTT
CASSPGGGNQPQHF
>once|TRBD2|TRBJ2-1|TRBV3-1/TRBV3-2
TGTGCCAGCAAAGGCGGGGGAGTACTTGAGCAGTTCTTC
CASKGGGVLEQFF
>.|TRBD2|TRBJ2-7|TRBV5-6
TGTGCCAGCAGCTTGGGCGGGAGTTCCTACGAGCAGTACTTC
CASSLGGSSYEQYF
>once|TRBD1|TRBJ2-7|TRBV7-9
TGTGCCAGCAGCTTTGGACAGGGGGAAGCCGAGCAGTACTTC
CASSFGQGEAEQYF
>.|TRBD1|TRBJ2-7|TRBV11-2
TGTGCCAGCAGCTCTCCGGACAGGGGGGTTTGGGAGCAGTACTTC
CASSSPDRGVWEQYF
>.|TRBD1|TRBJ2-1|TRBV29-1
TGCAGCGTACGTGGACAGGGGATATACAATGAGCAGTTCTTC
CSVRGQGIYNEQFF
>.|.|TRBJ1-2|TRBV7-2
TGTGCCAGCAGCTTCGGCAGGGATTGGAATGGCTACACCTTC
CASSFGRDWNGYTF
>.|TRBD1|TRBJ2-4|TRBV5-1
TGCGCCAGCAGCACGGGACAGGGATTAAACATTCAGTACTTC
CASSTGQGLNIQYF
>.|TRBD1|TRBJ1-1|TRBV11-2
TGTGCCAGCAGGAAGACAGGGGGCTCGGGCGGAGCTTTCTTT
CASRKTGGSGGAFF
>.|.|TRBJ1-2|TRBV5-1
TGCGCCAGCAGCTTGGGATCAGGCCCCTTCGGCTACACCTTC
CASSLGSGPFGYTF
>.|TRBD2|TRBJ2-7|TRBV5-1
TGCGCCAGCAGCCGGACTAGCGGATCCTACGAGCAGTACTTC
CASSRTSGSYEQYF
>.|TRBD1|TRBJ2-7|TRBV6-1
TGTGCCAGCAGTGAAAACCGGGACAGGGGGCGTGAGCAGTACTTC
CASSENRDRGREQYF
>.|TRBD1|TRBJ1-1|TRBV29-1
TGCAGCGCCCAGGACAGGGGGCGGACTGAAGCTTTCTTT
CSAQDRGRTEAFF
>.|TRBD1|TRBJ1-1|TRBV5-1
TGCGCCAGCTCCAGGGGGAAGGACACTGAAGCTTTCTTT
CASSRGKDTEAFF
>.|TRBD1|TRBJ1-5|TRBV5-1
TGCGCCAGCAGCTCGACAGGGCCAAATCAGCCCCAGCATTTT
CASSSTGPNQPQHF
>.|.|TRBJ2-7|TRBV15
TGTGCCACCAGCAGCCCCGGGCAGGGGTACGAGCAGTACTTC
CATSSPGQGYEQYF
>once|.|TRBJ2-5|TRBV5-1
TGCGCCAGCAGGGAAGGGAGTCCTCAAGAGACCCAGTACTTC
CASREGSPQETQYF
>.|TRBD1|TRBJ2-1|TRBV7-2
TGTGCCAGCAGCCCCCGGGACAGATCCTACAATGAGCAGTTCTTC
CASSPRDRSYNEQFF
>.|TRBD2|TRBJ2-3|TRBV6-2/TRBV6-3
TGTGCCAGCAGCCCCTCAGGAGCGGGAGGGCACTCTACGCAGTATTTT
CASSPSGAGGHSTQYF
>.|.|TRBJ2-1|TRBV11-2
TGTGCCAGCAGCTTAGGACTGGCGGGTGGGGGCCACAATGAGCAGTTCTTC
CASSLGLAGGGHNEQFF
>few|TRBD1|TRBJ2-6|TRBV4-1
TGCGCCAGCAGGCCGGGACAGGGGTCTGGGGCCAACGTCCTGACTTTC
CASRPGQGSGANVLTF
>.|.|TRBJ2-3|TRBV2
TGTGCCAGCACCATTCAAGCGGGCACAGATACGCAGTATTTT
CASTIQAGTDTQYF
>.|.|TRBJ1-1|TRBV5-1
TGCGCCAGCAGCTTGCCTAATAAGAACACTGAAGCTTTCTTT
CASSLPNKNTEAFF
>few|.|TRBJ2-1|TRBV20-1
TGCAGTGCTAGTTCCCCGGGAAGCTACAATGAGCAGTTCTTC
CSASSPGSYNEQFF
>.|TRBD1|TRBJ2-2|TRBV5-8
TGTGCCAGCGGAATACACAGGGGGCTGGAGACCGGGGAGCTGTTTTTT
CASGIHRGLETGELFF
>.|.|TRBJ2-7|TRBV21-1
TGTGCCAGCCCAGAGGGAACTGAGGACAGAACCTACGAGCAGTACTTC
CASPEGTEDRTYEQYF
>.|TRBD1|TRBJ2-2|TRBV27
TGTGCCAGCAGTAGGACAGGAGGCTCCACCGGGGAGCTGTTTTTT
CASSRTGGSTGELFF
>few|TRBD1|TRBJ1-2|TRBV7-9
TGTGCCAGCAGGTATCCGGGGACAGCGGGTGGCTACACCTTC
CASRYPGTAGGYTF
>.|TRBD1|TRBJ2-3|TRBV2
TGTGCCAGCGGCCCCCGACAGGGGGGAACAGATACGCAGTATTTT
CASGPRQGGTDTQYF
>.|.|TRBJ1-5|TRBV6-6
TGTGCCAGCAGTCCGAAATGGGGGGGCCGGGCGTCGTCCAATCAGCCCCAGCATTTT
CASSPKWGGRASSNQPQHF
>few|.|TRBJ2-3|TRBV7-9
TGTGCCAGCAGCTTACAACCTGCGCCGGATACGCAGTATTTT
CASSLQPAPDTQYF
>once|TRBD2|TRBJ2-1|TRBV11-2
TGTGCCAGCAGCCAGACTAGCGGCCAGGGGAATGAGCAGTTCTTC
CASSQTSGQGNEQFF
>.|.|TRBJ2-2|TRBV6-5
TGTGCCAGCAGGGGGACTACCGGGGAGCTGTTTTTT
CASRGTTGELFF
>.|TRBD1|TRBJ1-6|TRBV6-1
TGTGCCAGCAGTGAGATGACAGGGCGGAGGTCACCCCTCCACTTT
CASSEMTGRRSPLHF
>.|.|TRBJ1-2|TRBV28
TGTGCCAGCACCCTGGCACGGAGTTATAGCTATGGCTACACCTTC
CASTLARSYSYGYTF
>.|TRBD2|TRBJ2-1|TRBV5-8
TGTGCCAGCATCCCCGGGACTAGCTGGAATGAGCAGTTCTTC
CASIPGTSWNEQFF
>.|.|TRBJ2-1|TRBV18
TGTGCCAGCTCACCAAACACAGCCTACAATGAGCAGTTCTTC
CASSPNTAYNEQFF
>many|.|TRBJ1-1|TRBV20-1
TGCAGTGCTGGGCTGGTATTTGAAGCTTTCTTT
CSAGLVFEAFF
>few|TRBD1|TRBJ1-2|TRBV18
TGTGCCAGCGACGATGGGACAGCCGTATATGGCTACACCTTC
CASDDGTAVYGYTF
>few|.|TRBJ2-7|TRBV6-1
TGTGCCAGCAGTGAAGGCCCCAACGCGGACGAGCAGTACTTC
CASSEGPNADEQYF
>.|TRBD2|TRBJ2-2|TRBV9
TGTGCCAGCAGCGGAAGAGCGGGAGTTGAGGACGGGGAGCTGTTTTTT
CASSGRAGVEDGELFF
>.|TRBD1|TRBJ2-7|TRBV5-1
TGCGCCAGCAGCTTGGCGGGACAGGACTACGAGCAGTACTTC
CASSLAGQDYEQYF
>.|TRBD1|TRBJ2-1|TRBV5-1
TGCGCCAGCAGCTTGTACCAGGGGGCGGGAAGTGAGCAGTTCTTC
CASSLYQGAGSEQFF
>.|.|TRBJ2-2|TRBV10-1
TGCGCCAGCAGTGAATGGGGGCACGTAGACACCGGGGAGCTGTTTTTT
CASSEWGHVDTGELFF
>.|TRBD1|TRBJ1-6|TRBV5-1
TGCGCCAGCAGCTTGACAGGGGCCCTCGGTATACCCCTCCACTTT
CASSLTGALGIPLHF